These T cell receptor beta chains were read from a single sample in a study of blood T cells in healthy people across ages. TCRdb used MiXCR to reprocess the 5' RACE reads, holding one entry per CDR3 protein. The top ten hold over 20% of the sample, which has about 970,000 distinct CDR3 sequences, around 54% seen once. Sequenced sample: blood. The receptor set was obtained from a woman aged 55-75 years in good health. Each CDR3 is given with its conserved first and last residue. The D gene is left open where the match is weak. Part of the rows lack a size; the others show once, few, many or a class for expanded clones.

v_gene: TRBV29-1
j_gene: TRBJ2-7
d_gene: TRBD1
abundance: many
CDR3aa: CSVEDRQGSYEQYF
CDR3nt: TGCAGCGTTGAAGATCGACAGGGGTCCTACGAGCAGTACTTC

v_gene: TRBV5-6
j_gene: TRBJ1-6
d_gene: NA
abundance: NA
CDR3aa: CASSPGGVWIDSPLHF
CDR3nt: TGTGCCAGCAGCCCAGGAGGGGTCTGGATTGATTCACCCCTCCACTTT

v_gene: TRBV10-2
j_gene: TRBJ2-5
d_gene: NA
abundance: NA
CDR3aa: CASSSPPWVQYF
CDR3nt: TGCGCCAGCAGCTCCCCTCCGTGGGTCCAGTACTTC

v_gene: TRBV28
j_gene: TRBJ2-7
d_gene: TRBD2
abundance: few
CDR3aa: CASTSSGRLHEQYF
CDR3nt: TGTGCCAGCACCTCTAGCGGGAGACTCCACGAGCAGTACTTC

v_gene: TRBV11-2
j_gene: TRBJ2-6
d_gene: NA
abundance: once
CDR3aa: CASSRGTFYSGANVLTF
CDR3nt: TGTGCCAGCAGCCGCGGGACTTTCTACTCTGGGGCCAACGTCCTGACTTTC

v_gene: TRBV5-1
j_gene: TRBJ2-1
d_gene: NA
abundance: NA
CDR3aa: CASSLEGDEQFF
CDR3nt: TGTGCCAGCAGTCTTGAAGGGGATGAGCAGTTCTTC

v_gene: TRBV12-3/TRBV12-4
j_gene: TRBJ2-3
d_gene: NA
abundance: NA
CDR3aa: CASSFLSGSTDTQYF
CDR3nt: TGTGCCAGCAGTTTTCTTAGCGGCAGCACAGATACGCAGTATTTT

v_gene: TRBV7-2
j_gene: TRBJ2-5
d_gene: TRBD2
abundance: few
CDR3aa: CASSLVPTSGRAKSQETQYF
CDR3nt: TGTGCCAGCAGCTTAGTGCCTACTAGCGGGAGGGCCAAGAGCCAAGAGACCCAGTACTTC

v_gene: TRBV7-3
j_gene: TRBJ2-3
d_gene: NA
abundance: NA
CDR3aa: CASSFGGHGTDTQYF
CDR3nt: TGTGCCAGCAGCTTTGGCGGCCACGGCACAGATACGCAGTATTTT

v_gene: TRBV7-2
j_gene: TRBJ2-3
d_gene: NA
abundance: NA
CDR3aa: CASSQEGRTDTQYF
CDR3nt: TGTGCCAGCAGCCAGGAGGGCCGCACAGATACGCAGTATTTT

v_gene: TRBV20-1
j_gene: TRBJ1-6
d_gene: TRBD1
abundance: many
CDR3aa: CSARGASGQGRNSPLHF
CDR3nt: TGCAGTGCTAGGGGGGCCTCGGGACAGGGGCGTAATTCACCCCTCCACTTT

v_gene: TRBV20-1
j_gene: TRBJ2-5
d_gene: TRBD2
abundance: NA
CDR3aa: CSTKLLAGEQWSQETQYF
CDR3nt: TGCAGTACCAAACTACTAGCGGGAGAGCAGTGGAGCCAAGAGACCCAGTACTTC

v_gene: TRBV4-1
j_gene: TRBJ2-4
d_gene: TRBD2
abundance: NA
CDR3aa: CASSQGPAGGPAKNIQYF
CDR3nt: TGCGCCAGCAGCCAAGGTCCAGCGGGAGGGCCAGCCAAAAACATTCAGTACTTC

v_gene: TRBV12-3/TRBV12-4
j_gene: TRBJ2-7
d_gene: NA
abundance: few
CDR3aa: CASSLRNSYEQYF
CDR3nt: TGTGCCAGCAGTTTACGGAACTCCTACGAGCAGTACTTC

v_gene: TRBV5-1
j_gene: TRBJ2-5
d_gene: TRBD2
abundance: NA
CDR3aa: CASSSGTSGGASETQYF
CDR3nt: TGCGCCAGCAGCTCCGGGACTAGCGGGGGGGCCTCGGAGACCCAGTACTTC

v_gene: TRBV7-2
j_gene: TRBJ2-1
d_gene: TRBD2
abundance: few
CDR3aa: CASMTSGSRLVNEQFF
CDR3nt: TGTGCCAGTATGACTAGCGGGAGTCGTTTAGTGAATGAGCAGTTCTTC

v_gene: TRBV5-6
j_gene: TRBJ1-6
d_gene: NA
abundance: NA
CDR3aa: CASSHSGGYRNSPLHF
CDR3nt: TGTGCCAGCAGCCACTCCGGGGGCTATAGGAATTCACCCCTCCACTTT

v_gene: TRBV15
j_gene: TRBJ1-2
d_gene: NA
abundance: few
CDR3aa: CATSRDRFNYGYTF
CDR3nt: TGTGCCACCAGCAGAGATAGGTTTAACTATGGCTACACCTTC

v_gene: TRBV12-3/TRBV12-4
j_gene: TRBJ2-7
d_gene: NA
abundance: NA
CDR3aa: CACSFAGLPYEQYF
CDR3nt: TGTGCCTGCAGTTTCGCAGGGTTACCCTACGAGCAGTACTTC

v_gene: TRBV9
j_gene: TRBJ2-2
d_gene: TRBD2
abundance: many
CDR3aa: CASSVGLAGMGELFF
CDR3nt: TGTGCCAGCAGCGTGGGACTAGCGGGCATGGGGGAGCTGTTTTTT

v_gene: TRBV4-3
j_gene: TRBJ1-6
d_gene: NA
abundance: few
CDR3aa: CASSQGAGYNSPLHF
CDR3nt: TGCGCCAGCAGCCAAGGAGCAGGATATAATTCACCCCTCCACTTT

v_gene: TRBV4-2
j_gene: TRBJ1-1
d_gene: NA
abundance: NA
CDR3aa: CASSQESSLAMNTEAFF
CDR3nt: TGTGCCAGCAGCCAAGAATCGAGTTTAGCTATGAACACTGAAGCTTTCTTT

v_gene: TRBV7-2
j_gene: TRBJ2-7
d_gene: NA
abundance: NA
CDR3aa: CASRDQTSPTYEQYF
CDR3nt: TGTGCCAGCAGGGACCAGACATCACCCACCTACGAGCAGTACTTC

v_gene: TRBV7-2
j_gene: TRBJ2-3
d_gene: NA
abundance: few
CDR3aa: CASSFSGTDTRYF
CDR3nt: TGTGCCAGCAGCTTCAGCGGCACAGATACGCGGTATTTT

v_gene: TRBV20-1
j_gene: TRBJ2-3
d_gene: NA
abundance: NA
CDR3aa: CSASTLGIGTDTQYF
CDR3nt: TGCAGTGCTAGCACTTTGGGGATAGGCACAGATACGCAGTATTTT

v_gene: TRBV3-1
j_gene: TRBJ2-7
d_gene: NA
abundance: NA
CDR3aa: CASKDSIPPYEQYF
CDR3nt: TGTGCCAGTAAGGACAGCATACCCCCCTACGAGCAGTACTTC

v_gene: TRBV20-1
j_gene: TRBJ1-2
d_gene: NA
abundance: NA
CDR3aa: CSAGRTAKNYGYTF
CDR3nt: TGCAGTGCAGGACGGACAGCAAAGAACTATGGCTACACCTTC

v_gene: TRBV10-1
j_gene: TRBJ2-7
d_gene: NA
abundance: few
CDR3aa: CASIGLRQYEQYF
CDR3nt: TGCGCCAGCATAGGCTTAAGGCAGTACGAGCAGTACTTC

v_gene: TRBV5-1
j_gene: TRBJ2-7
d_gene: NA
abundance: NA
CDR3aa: CASSVVRQAYEQYF
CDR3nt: TGCGCCAGCAGCGTGGTGCGACAAGCCTACGAGCAGTACTTC

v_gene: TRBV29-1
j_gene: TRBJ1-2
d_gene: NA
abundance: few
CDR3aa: CSVEPEGGYTF
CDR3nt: TGCAGCGTTGAACCAGAGGGGGGCTACACCTTC

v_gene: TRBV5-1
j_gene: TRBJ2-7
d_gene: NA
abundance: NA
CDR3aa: CASSPAPTGYERYF
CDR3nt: TGCGCCAGCAGCCCGGCCCCGACAGGTTACGAGCGGTACTTC

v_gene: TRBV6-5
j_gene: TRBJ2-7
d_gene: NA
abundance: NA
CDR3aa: CASSYRAGAYEQYF
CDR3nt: TGTGCCAGCAGTTACAGGGCTGGGGCCTACGAGCAGTACTTC

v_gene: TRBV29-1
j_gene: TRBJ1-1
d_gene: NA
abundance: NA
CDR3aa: CSVERGGKNTEAFF
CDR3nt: TGCAGCGTTGAGAGGGGTGGGAAGAACACTGAAGCTTTCTTT

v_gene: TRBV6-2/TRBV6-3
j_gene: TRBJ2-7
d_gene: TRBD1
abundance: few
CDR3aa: CASSRNGQGPYEQYF
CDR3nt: TGTGCCAGCAGCCGCAACGGACAGGGCCCCTACGAGCAGTACTTC

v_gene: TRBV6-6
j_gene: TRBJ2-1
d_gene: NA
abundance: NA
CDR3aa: CASGYERASSYNEQFF
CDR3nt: TGTGCCAGCGGTTACGAACGGGCGAGCTCCTACAATGAGCAGTTCTTC

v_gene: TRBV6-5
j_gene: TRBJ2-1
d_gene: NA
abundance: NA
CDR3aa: CASSYSTGEALNEQFF
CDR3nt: TGTGCCAGCAGTTACTCGACGGGGGAGGCACTCAATGAGCAGTTCTTC

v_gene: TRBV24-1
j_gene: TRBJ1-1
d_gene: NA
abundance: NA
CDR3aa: CATSGGLGTEAFF
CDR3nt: TGTGCCACCAGTGGGGGGCTCGGCACTGAAGCTTTCTTT

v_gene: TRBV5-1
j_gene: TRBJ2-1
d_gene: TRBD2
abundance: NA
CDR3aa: CASSFTGLAGGSDGQFF
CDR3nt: TGCGCCAGCAGCTTTACAGGACTAGCGGGAGGAAGCGATGGGCAGTTCTTC

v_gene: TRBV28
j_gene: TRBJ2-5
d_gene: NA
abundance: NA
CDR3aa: CASSLAGGEMQETQYF
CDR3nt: TGTGCCAGCAGTTTAGCCGGCGGGGAAATGCAAGAGACCCAGTACTTC

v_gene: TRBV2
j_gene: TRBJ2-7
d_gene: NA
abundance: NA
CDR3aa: CASRRSGPMSYEQYF
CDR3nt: TGTGCCAGCAGAAGGTCGGGACCTATGTCCTACGAGCAGTACTTC

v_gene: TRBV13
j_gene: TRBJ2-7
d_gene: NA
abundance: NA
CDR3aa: CASSARGRTSYEQYF
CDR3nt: TGTGCCAGCAGCGCTCGAGGAAGAACCTCCTACGAGCAGTACTTC

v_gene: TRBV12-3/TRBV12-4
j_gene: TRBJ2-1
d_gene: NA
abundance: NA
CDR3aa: CATAPGNNEQFF
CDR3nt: TGTGCCACCGCACCGGGGAACAATGAGCAGTTCTTC

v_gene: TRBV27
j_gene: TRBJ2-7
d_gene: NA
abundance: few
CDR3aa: CASSWGLGETQYF
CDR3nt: TGTGCCAGCAGTTGGGGACTCGGAGAAACCCAGTACTTC

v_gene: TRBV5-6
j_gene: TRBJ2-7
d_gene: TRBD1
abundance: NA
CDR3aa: CASSLTQTGVRYEQYF
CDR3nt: TGTGCCAGCAGCTTGACCCAGACAGGGGTACGGTACGAGCAGTACTTC

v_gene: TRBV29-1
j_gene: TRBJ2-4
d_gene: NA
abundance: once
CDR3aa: CSVETRDELNIQYF
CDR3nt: TGCAGCGTTGAAACCAGGGATGAATTAAACATTCAGTACTTC